What follows is one T cell receptor (beta chain) and its context. As yet, its antigen is unknown. The CDR3 is 14 amino acids. V lost 5 bases, J lost 3 bases, and 12 bases lay in between. Looked up from germline, CDR1 is SEHNR and CDR2 is FQNEAQ (reference sequence). Libraries were prepared by immunoSEQ multiplex PCR; TCRdb keeps only in-frame clonotypes and omits some of them. There are about 1,500,000 clones in the sample; 96% occur only once, and approximately 1.1% lies in the top ten. The data are from a study of shared clonotypes between healthy human individuals. Findings and caveats of the study: Genetic and exposure-history diversity was limited by the few donors. With several donors compared, roughly 5% of naive CD4 clonotypes were shared. Clonotype sharing among donors likely depends on sequencing depth.

The rearrangement joins TRBV7-9 to TRBJ2-3, with D maybe TRBD2 (5 bases). The TCR originated in a man aged 25-45 years in good health. The sequencing input was naive CD4+ T cells sorted from blood. The subset: CD45RA+ positively selected. CDR3 in DNA: TGTGCCAGCAGCATTCTAACGGGGACAGATACGCAGTATTTT. Translated: CASSILTGTDTQYF.